This T cell receptor beta chain appears in the sequencing data of a study of T cells in localized non-small cell lung cancer. V shed 3 bases and J shed 4 bases, with 18 bases lying between them. This CDR3 has 16 amino acids. Per the germline V gene, CDR1 is LNHDA and CDR2 is SQIVND (reference sequence). As to this clone: Its antigen is currently unknown.

Overall study findings and caveats: Sequencing, confined to only one tumor region, leaves heterogeneity possible. There was an association of higher blood T cell density with longer overall survival. Of the tissues analyzed, uninvolved adjacent lung showed maximal T cell clonality, greater than tumor.

Produced via immunoSEQ multiplex PCR; TCRdb's table is partial and in-frame only. The table has approximately 140,000 clones, roughly nine tenths seen once; the top ten hold over 1.5%. The input for sequencing was peripheral blood, taken before any cancer treatment. The TCR sequence derives from a female donor aged 60 or older with stage I lung adenocarcinoma. The genes are TRBV19 and TRBJ1-2; D is ambiguous. The CDR3 is CASSMTLEGGGYGYTF. CDR3 coding DNA: TGTGCCAGTAGTATGACGCTAGAGGGCGGCGGCTATGGCTACACCTTC.